Each of the 28 T cell receptor beta chains below was sequenced from the same sample in a study of neurological immune-mediated disorders. TCRdb re-called the 5' RACE reads with MiXCR, one entry per CDR3 protein. The sample has tens of thousands of distinct CDR3 sequences, 3.6% seen once; the top ten hold 1.6%. Sequenced: PBMCs. These receptors all stem from a man aged 25-40 years with multiple sclerosis.

This clonotype was seen many times. J is TRBJ2-7 and V is TRBV6-5; D is ambiguous. This CDR3 has 11 amino acids. Germline V lookup: CDR1 MNHEY, CDR2 SVGAGI. The ends were cut back, 2 bases at V and 8 bases at J, with 7 bases in the middle. CDR3 loop: CASSYNWKQYF. The CDR3 region has the DNA TGTGCCAGCAGTTACAACTGGAAGCAGTACTTC.

This clonotype was recorded at least ten times. The chain links TRBV28 to TRBJ2-7, with D possibly matching TRBD1 (6 bases). Per germline, CDR1 MDHEN and CDR2 SYDVKM. The CDR3 length is 14 residues. V was trimmed by 4 bases and J by 1 base, leaving 11 bases between them. The CDR3 here is CASSSGQFSYEQYF. The CDR3 DNA reads TGTGCCAGCAGTTCGGGACAATTTTCCTACGAGCAGTACTTC.

This clonotype was counted ten times or more. This chain uses TRBV28 with TRBJ1-4; 9 nucleotides match TRBD1. The V segment lost 5 bases and the J segment 12 bases; nucleotides outside the gene matches: 4. Germline V lookup: CDR1 MDHEN, CDR2 SYDVKM. This CDR3 spans 12 amino acids. DNA for the CDR3: TGTGCCAGCAGTATCGGACAGGGGCAACTGTTTTTT. This gives the protein CASSIGQGQLFF.

This clonotype was detected ten times or more. This sequence joins TRBV20-1 and TRBJ1-4; 8 bases map to TRBD1. Germline CDR1 DFQATT, CDR2 SNEGSKA (reference sequence). The CDR3 sequence is 17 residues long. J was trimmed by 1 base and V by 3 bases; bases with no gene match: 10. CDR3 sequence: CSASGTGALLTNEKLFF. The CDR3 DNA sequence: TGCAGTGCTAGCGGGACAGGAGCACTTCTAACTAATGAAAAACTGTTTTTT.

This clonotype was seen repeatedly, ten times or more. The rearrangement links TRBV5-1 to TRBJ1-1, with D possibly matching TRBD1 (5 bases). V was clipped by 0 bases and J by 5 bases, with 17 bases between them. Germline V gene sequence: CDR1 SGHRS, CDR2 YFSETQ. The CDR3 is made up of 16 amino acids. The CDR3 DNA reads as TGCGCCAGCAGCTTGGCGGTAGGGGAATTGGGTACTGAAGCTTTCTTT. Protein sequence: CASSLAVGELGTEAFF.

There are many counts of this clonotype. The CDR3 nucleotides read TGTGCCAGCTCAACACAGGGTGAGAGGGTTGGCTACACCTTC. Translation gives CASSTQGERVGYTF. The chain combines TRBV18 with TRBJ1-2; D might be TRBD1 (6 bases). The CDR3 is 14 residues long. V was clipped by 5 bases and J by 7 bases, with 17 bases between them. Germline CDR1 is KGHSH and CDR2 is LQKENI.

This clonotype was found a few times. A much larger clone differs by one base, so this may be a read error. This chain joins TRBV3-1 and TRBJ1-1; D gene ambiguous. CDR1 LGHDT and CDR2 YNNKEL come from the germline V gene (reference sequence). This CDR3 has 14 amino acids. Deletions cut 6 bases from V and 1 base from J, with 12 bases between. CDR3 loop: CASRAGKGNTEAFF. The CDR3 DNA sequence: TGTGCCAGCAGGGCGGGAAAGGGGAACACTGAAGCTTTCTTT.

This clonotype was recorded at least ten times. The chain combines TRBV4-2 with TRBJ1-1; the D gene is possibly TRBD1 (5 bases). Germline CDR1 and CDR2: LGHNA and YNFKEQ. Trimming stripped 4 bases from V and 4 bases from J, with 13 bases between. This CDR3 is 14 amino acids long. The CDR3 sequence is CASSPELGVTEAFF. The CDR3 coding sequence is TGTGCCAGCAGCCCAGAACTGGGGGTCACTGAAGCTTTCTTT.

This clonotype was seen many times. J is TRBJ2-3 and V is TRBV5-6, with a weak D call TRBD1 (5 bases). The CDR3 has 16 amino acids. Trimming pared 1 base from V and 5 bases from J, leaving 17 bases between. CDR1 and CDR2 (germline): SGHDT, YYEEEE. CDR3 protein: CASSLTGALDQDTQYF. As DNA, the CDR3 is TGTGCCAGCAGCTTGACTGGGGCTTTAGACCAAGATACGCAGTATTTT.

CDR3 DNA: TGCAGTGCGCATAGAGACGCAGCGGGGGCCCTCACAGATACGCAGTATTTT. Amino acid sequence: CSAHRDAAGALTDTQYF. The chain links TRBV20-1 to TRBJ2-3, with 8 bases that match TRBD2. The CDR3 extends over 17 amino acids. Germline V gene lookup returns CDR1 DFQATT and CDR2 SNEGSKA (reference sequence). V gave up 6 bases and J gave up 2 bases; unmatched junction bases: 16.

This clonotype was detected many times. This chain joins TRBV5-1 and TRBJ2-2, with D possibly called TRBD1 or TRBD2 (5 bases each). CDR1 is SGHRS, CDR2 YFSETQ, per germline. CDR3 length equals 13 residues. V lost 6 bases, J lost 5 bases, and 11 bases lay in between. This CDR3 reads CASKDGATGELFF. The CDR3 DNA follows: TGCGCCAGCAAGGACGGGGCAACCGGGGAGCTGTTTTTT.

At least ten counts were recorded for this clonotype. J is TRBJ2-1 and V is TRBV20-1; no reliable D call. Trimming pared 3 bases from V and 8 bases from J, leaving 14 bases between. Germline V gives CDR1 DFQATT, CDR2 SNEGSKA (reference sequence). This CDR3 is 13 amino acids long. The CDR3 nucleotides are TGCAGTGCTAGCGGGCCCGAAGCCCATGAGCAGTTCTTC. Encoded protein: CSASGPEAHEQFF.

Many counts were recorded for this clonotype. The rearrangement links TRBV29-1 to TRBJ1-1; possible D gene TRBD1, 6 bases. The CDR3 sequence is 10 residues long. From germline, CDR1 is SQVTM and CDR2 ANQGSEA. The germline V and J ends were trimmed by 6 bases and 6 bases, with 8 bases remaining between them. This CDR3 is CSVQGPEAFF. DNA of the CDR3: TGCAGCGTACAGGGTCCTGAAGCTTTCTTT.

There are many counts of this clonotype. The J gene is TRBJ2-5, the V gene TRBV7-9; D is possibly TRBD2 (6 bases). CDR3 length: 15 residues. Trimming stripped 3 bases from V and 5 bases from J, with 16 bases between. Germline assignment: CDR1 SEHNR and CDR2 FQNEAQ (reference sequence). In DNA form, the CDR3 reads TGTGCCAGCAGCTTGGGGGGACCTAGAGGGGAGACCCAGTACTTC. Its protein is CASSLGGPRGETQYF.

This chain joins TRBV10-3 and TRBJ2-5; D unclear. Between the trimmed V and J ends, which lost 5 bases and 5 bases, there was a span of 9 bases. Per germline, CDR1 ENHRY and CDR2 SYGVKD. The CDR3 totals 12 residues. CDR3 loop: CAISPRPETQYF. CDR3 nucleotides: TGTGCCATCAGTCCTAGACCGGAGACCCAGTACTTC.

A word on this clonotype: With a much larger clone just one base away, this may be a read error. This chain joins TRBV7-8 and TRBJ2-1, with D perhaps matching TRBD2 (7 bases). This CDR3 spans 15 amino acids. Germline-derived CDR1 and CDR2 are SGHVS and FQNEAQ. CDR3 DNA sequence: TGTGTCAGCAGCTTAGGGGGGGTCTCCTACAATGAGCAGTTCTTC. Protein: CVSSLGGVSYNEQFF.

This clonotype was seen repeatedly, ten times or more. This chain links TRBV10-2 with TRBJ1-2; no firm D call. The CDR3 is 13 residues long. Germline CDR1 and CDR2: WSHSY and SAAADI. Trimming stripped 6 bases from V and 1 base from J, with 9 bases between. CDR3 coding DNA: TGCGCCAGCAGCCCAGGCAGTAACTATGGCTACACCTTC. Its translation: CASSPGSNYGYTF.

This clonotype was recorded many times. The chain uses TRBV7-2 and TRBJ1-5; unclear D gene. The V gene lost 5 bases and the J gene lost 7 bases, with 12 bases spanning the gap. This CDR3 comprises 13 residues. The germline CDR1 and CDR2 sequences are SGHTA and FQGNSA. CDR3 nucleotide sequence: TGTGCCAGCAGCATCGACATGGCCCAGCCCCAGCATTTT. This codes for CASSIDMAQPQHF.

This clonotype showed up many times. This chain joins TRBV20-1 and TRBJ2-2, with 8 bases lining up with TRBD2. CDR1 DFQATT and CDR2 SNEGSKA come from the germline V gene (reference sequence). V lost 6 bases to trimming and J lost 5 bases; unmatched junction nucleotides: 2. The CDR3 contains 12 residues. CDR3 loop: CSAKRGTGELFF. CDR3 DNA sequence: TGCAGTGCCAAGCGGGGGACCGGGGAGCTGTTTTTT.

Sample share makes this clonotype medium-sized. The CDR3 DNA reads TGTGCCATCGGGGACAGGGTGGAGACCCAGTACTTC. This gives the protein CAIGDRVETQYF. V gene TRBV10-3 combines with J gene TRBJ2-5; 9 bases fit TRBD1. CDR3 length: 12 amino acids. With 8 bases clipped from V and 5 bases from J, the junction kept 3 bases outside the gene matches. Germline V gene data show CDR1 as ENHRY and CDR2 as SYGVKD.

This clonotype was found many times. This rearrangement joins TRBV27 to TRBJ2-7; no clear D. V lost 3 bases and J 0 bases, leaving 9 bases between the germline ends. CDR3 length: 14 residues. Germline-derived CDR1 and CDR2 are MNHEY and SMNVEV (reference sequence). CDR3: CASSFYGSSYEQYF. CDR3 bases: TGTGCCAGCAGTTTTTACGGCAGCTCCTACGAGCAGTACTTC.

This clonotype has at least ten counts. The chain joins TRBV7-2 to TRBJ1-6, with D maybe TRBD1 (5 bases). V lost 4 bases and J lost 5, with 9 bases in between. From germline, CDR1 is SGHTA and CDR2 FQGNSA. This CDR3 has 14 residues. The CDR3 sequence is CASSSDSNNSPLHF. In DNA form, the CDR3 reads TGTGCCAGCAGCTCAGACAGCAATAATTCACCCCTCCACTTT. Variable domain in full (rest from reference TRBV7-2 and TRBJ1-6): GAGVSQSPSNKVTEKGKDVELRCDPISGHTALYWYRQSLGQGLEFLIYFQGNSAPDKSGLPSDRFSAERTGGSVSTLTIQRTQQEDSAVYLCASSSDSNNSPLHFGNGTRLTVT.

This clonotype appeared a few times. The chain has TRBV5-8 and TRBJ1-1; D not resolved. CDR1 and CDR2 from the germline V gene are SGHTS and YDEGEE. The CDR3 covers 11 residues. V was trimmed by 0 bases and J by 8 bases, leaving 5 bases between them. CDR3 sequence (DNA): TGTGCCAGCAGCTTGGTGGCAGAAGCTTTCTTT. This gives the protein CASSLVAEAFF.

This clonotype has a count of ten or more. The chain recombines TRBV7-9 with TRBJ1-5; D gene ambiguous. Deletions cut 1 base from V and 5 bases from J, with 12 bases between. The CDR3 is 15 amino acids. CDR1 and CDR2 from the germline V gene are SEHNR and FQNEAQ (reference sequence). The CDR3: CASSLGTDPYQPQHF. The CDR3 DNA reads TGTGCCAGCAGCTTAGGAACAGACCCCTATCAGCCCCAGCATTTT.

There are a few counts of this clonotype. The junction and the germline gene differ at one end; a read error may be behind it. The V and J genes are TRBV5-1 and TRBJ1-1; D gene uncertain. Germline V gene data show CDR1 as SGHRS and CDR2 as YFSETQ. The CDR3 covers 11 residues. DNA for the CDR3: TGCGCCAGCAGCTTGGACACTGAAGCTTACTTT. Translating gives CASSLDTEAYF. The variable domain in full, completed from reference TRBV5-1 and TRBJ1-1, reads KAGVTQTPRYLIKTRGQQVTLSCSPISGHRSVSWYQQTPGQGLQFLFEYFSETQRNKGNFPGRFSGRQFSNSRSEMNVSTLELGDSALYLCASSLDTEAYFGQGTRLTVV.

This chain joins TRBV14 and TRBJ2-2, with 15 bases fitting TRBD2. Germline assignment: CDR1 SGHDN and CDR2 FVKESK. Trimming cost V 0 bases and J 1 base; bases outside gene matches: 9. CDR3 length equals 21 residues. The CDR3: CASSQEGKGLAGGENTGELFF. CDR3 bases: TGTGCCAGCAGCCAAGAGGGAAAGGGACTAGCGGGAGGCGAGAACACCGGGGAGCTGTTTTTT. Full variable domain (remainder filled in from reference TRBV14 and TRBJ2-2): EAGVTQFPSHSVIEKGQTVTLRCDPISGHDNLYWYRRVMGKEIKFLLHFVKESKQDESGMPNNRFLAERTGGTYSTLKVQPAELEDSGVYFCASSQEGKGLAGGENTGELFFGEGSRLTVL.

There are many counts of this clonotype. V gene TRBV9 combines with J gene TRBJ2-6; no clear D. V lost 4 bases, J lost 0 bases, and 11 bases lay in between. Germline V gene sequence: CDR1 SGDLS, CDR2 YYNGEE. The CDR3 loop spans 16 amino acids. The CDR3 reads CASSPKWGSGANVLTF. In DNA, the CDR3 is TGTGCCAGCAGCCCCAAATGGGGCTCTGGGGCCAACGTCCTGACTTTC.

Many counts were recorded for this clonotype. V usage is TRBV14 and J usage is TRBJ2-7; maybe TRBD1 (5 bases). Between the trimmed V and J ends, which lost 3 bases and 0 bases, there was a span of 9 bases. Germline values: CDR1 SGHDN, CDR2 FVKESK. This CDR3 region has 14 residues. CDR3 region: CASSHRVGSYEQYF. CDR3 coding DNA: TGTGCCAGCAGCCACAGGGTGGGCTCCTACGAGCAGTACTTC.